One sample yielded the 11 T cell receptor beta chains listed below, sequenced in a study of cytomegalovirus exposure and HLA in healthy donors. Primers for the PCR totalled 60 Vbeta and 13 Jbeta. Sequenced by immunoSEQ multiplex PCR; TCRdb stores in-frame clones only, minus some. Of under 110,000 clones in the sample, 75% were seen once. The sample taken for sequencing was PBMCs. The origin of the receptors is a man aged 35-49 years in good health and CMV-seronegative.

This sequence joins TRBV6-1 and TRBJ2-5, with 7 bases fitting TRBD2. J lost 4 bases, V lost 7 bases, and 12 bases had no gene match. Germline lookup yields CDR1 MNHNS and CDR2 SASEGT. This CDR3 comprises 15 residues. The CDR3 DNA is TGTGCCAGCACCTTACAATGGGGGGGTCGAGAGACCCAGTACTTC. Amino acids: CASTLQWGGRETQYF.

The chain couples TRBV19 to TRBJ2-1, with D possibly TRBD2 on 5 matching bases. The CDR3 length is 11 residues. Trimming took off 5 bases at V and 8 bases at J, with 7 bases between the two ends. Looked up from germline, CDR1 is LNHDA and CDR2 is SQIVND (reference sequence). The CDR3 sequence: CASSSGYEQFF. DNA for the CDR3: TGTGCCAGTAGTTCGGGATATGAGCAGTTCTTC.

About this clone: A junction boundary mismatches the germline segment, possibly from a read error. The V and J genes are TRBV5-1 and TRBJ2-3; a possible D gene is TRBD2 (5 bases). This CDR3 region has 14 residues. Germline lookup yields CDR1 SGHRS and CDR2 YFSETQ. CDR3 sequence: CASSLSPSKDTQYF. The CDR3 nucleotides are TGCGCCAGCAGCTTGAGTCCTAGCAAAGATACGCAGTATTTT.

The chain links TRBV6-5 to TRBJ2-3; 9 bases map to TRBD2. The germline gives CDR1 MNHEY, CDR2 SVGAGI. V gave up 3 bases and J gave up 0 bases; unmatched junction bases: 4. This CDR3 has 16 amino acids. CDR3 sequence (DNA): TGTGCCAGCAGTTATAGCGGGGGAACTAGCACAGATACGCAGTATTTT. Amino acid sequence: CASSYSGGTSTDTQYF.

This chain links TRBV5-5 with TRBJ2-7, with D hard to call. Germline V gene lookup returns CDR1 SGHKS and CDR2 YYEKEE (reference sequence). The V and J ends lost 2 bases and 4 bases respectively, with 16 bases between them. The CDR3 is 15 residues long. This CDR3 reads CASSFGFSGRYEQYF. In DNA, the CDR3 is TGTGCCAGCAGCTTCGGGTTTAGTGGAAGGTACGAGCAGTACTTC. Looking up the rest from reference TRBV5-5 and TRBJ2-7 gives the full variable domain: DAGVTQSPTHLIKTRGQQVTLRCSPISGHKSVSWYQQVLGQGPQFIFQYYEKEERGRGNFPDRFSARQFPNYSSELNVNALLLGDSALYLCASSFGFSGRYEQYFGPGTRLTVT.

The gene calls are TRBV7-7 and TRBJ2-3, with TRBD1 matching 12 bases. The CDR3 is 15 amino acids. V lost 5 bases to trimming and J lost 4 bases; unmatched junction nucleotides: 4. Germline CDR1 and CDR2: SSHAT and FNYEAQ (reference sequence). For the CDR3, the DNA is TGTGCCAGCAGCATGGGACAGGGGGCTGCAGATACGCAGTATTTT. This encodes CASSMGQGAADTQYF.

The CDR3 reads CAASRGRAGSSSYEQYF. As DNA, the CDR3 is TGTGCCGCCAGCCGGGGGAGGGCGGGGAGCAGCTCCTACGAGCAGTACTTC. This rearrangement joins TRBV5-4 to TRBJ2-7, with TRBD2 matching over 7 bases. CDR1 SGHNT and CDR2 YYREEE come from the germline V gene (reference sequence). This CDR3 is built from 17 residues. Trimming cost V 10 bases and J 0 bases; bases outside gene matches: 19.

This chain uses TRBV9 with TRBJ2-2; maybe TRBD2 (5 bases). The CDR3 has 16 residues. The V gene's germline CDR1 is SGDLS and CDR2 YYNGEE. V lost 0 bases, J lost 2 bases, and 11 bases lay in between. Written as DNA, the CDR3 is TGTGCCAGCAGCGTAGGGAGGACTGGTAACACCGGGGAGCTGTTTTTT. Translation: CASSVGRTGNTGELFF.

This clone showed up just a few times. This rearrangement joins TRBV12-5 to TRBJ2-5; possible D gene TRBD1, 6 bases. The CDR3 loop spans 14 amino acids. Germline CDR1 and CDR2: LGHNT and FRNRAP. V lost 6 bases, J lost 9 bases, and 20 bases lay in between. The CDR3 nucleotides are TGTGCTAGTGGCCTACAGGGAACTCGGTTCGCCCAGTACTTC. Amino acids: CASGLQGTRFAQYF.

The chain uses TRBV7-9 and TRBJ1-2; D is uncertain. CDR1 and CDR2 from the germline V gene are SEHNR and FQNEAQ (reference sequence). CDR3 length equals 12 residues. V was clipped by 1 base and J by 4 bases, with 4 bases between them. CDR3 nucleotide sequence: TGTGCCAGCAGCTTAGGCGGCTATGGCTACACCTTC. Its protein product is CASSLGGYGYTF. Combining the CDR3 with reference TRBV7-9 and TRBJ1-2 gives the whole variable domain DTGVSQNPRHKITKRGQNVTFRCDPISEHNRLYWYRQTLGQGPEFLTYFQNEAQLEKSRLLSDRFSAERPKGSFSTLEIQRTEQGDSAMYLCASSLGGYGYTFGSGTRLTVV.

J is TRBJ1-1 and V is TRBV6-5, with D possibly matching TRBD1 (5 bases). V lost 0 bases, J lost 3 bases, and 11 bases lay in between. The CDR3 is 15 residues long. Germline V gene lookup returns CDR1 MNHEY and CDR2 SVGAGI. CDR3: CASSYSPGGDTEAFF. DNA of the CDR3: TGTGCCAGCAGTTACTCGCCGGGGGGTGACACTGAAGCTTTCTTT.